This passage covers 8 T cell receptor beta chains from one sample sequenced in a study of CD8 T cells in ankylosing spondylitis. In TCRdb, the 5' RACE reads were re-called with MiXCR into one record per CDR3 protein. The sample includes 200,000 to 300,000 distinct CDR3 sequences, 20% to 30% seen only once; the top ten take 0.5% to 0.65%. The sequenced sample consisted of blood, either unsorted or a sorted T cell fraction (not recorded which). These receptors originate from a male donor with ankylosing spondylitis or in good health (not recorded which).

In its sample, this clonotype was seen many times. V usage is TRBV20-1 and J usage is TRBJ2-7, with D possibly being TRBD1 (6 bases). V was shortened by 4 bases and J by 6 bases, with 10 bases between the two germline ends. There are 11 residues in the CDR3. Germline CDR1 DFQATT, CDR2 SNEGSKA (reference sequence). CDR3 residues: CSATRGAEQYF. In DNA, the CDR3 is TGCAGTGCTACCAGGGGAGCCGAGCAGTACTTC.

The rearrangement links TRBV20-1 to TRBJ1-5; tentatively, D is TRBD1 (5 bases). Looked up from germline, CDR1 is DFQATT and CDR2 is SNEGSKA (reference sequence). V dropped 0 bases and J dropped 6 bases, with 18 bases sitting between them. The CDR3 runs 16 residues. CDR3 nucleotide sequence: TGCAGTGCTAGAGATGATCGGCAGGGTACCAGTCAGCCCCAGCATTTT. Translating it yields CSARDDRQGTSQPQHF.

There are many counts of this clonotype. The chain couples TRBV6-1 to TRBJ2-7; 8 bases line up with TRBD1. This CDR3 contains 14 residues. Trimming at V came to 6 bases and at J to 6 bases, leaving 10 bases not matched to a gene. Per the germline V gene, CDR1 is MNHNS and CDR2 is SASEGT. This CDR3 reads CASRHEDRASEQYF. The CDR3 DNA sequence: TGTGCCAGCAGACACGAGGACAGGGCCTCCGAGCAGTACTTC.

The CDR3 DNA follows: TGTGCCACCAGTGAGGAGGGGTCGGGTCAGCCCCAGCATTTT. Translating it yields CATSEEGSGQPQHF. This chain links TRBV24-1 with TRBJ1-5; tentatively, D is TRBD1 (5 bases). The V end lost 4 bases, the J end lost 6 bases, and 12 bases lay between the germline ends. Germline CDR1 reads KGHDR; CDR2 reads SFDVKD. The CDR3 extends over 14 amino acids.

The chain uses TRBV6-2 or TRBV6-3 and TRBJ1-1, with D unclear. The CDR3 has 12 amino acids. Per the germline V gene, CDR1 is MNHEY and CDR2 is SVGEGT. V lost 5 bases, J lost 7 bases, and 11 bases lay in between. The CDR3 loop is CASSRARLEAFF. The CDR3 nucleotides read TGTGCCAGCAGTAGAGCCAGGCTTGAAGCTTTCTTT.

This clonotype has ten or more counts. CDR3 loop: CASSSWARDTQYF. The CDR3 DNA is TGTGCCAGCAGCTCCTGGGCTCGGGATACGCAGTATTTT. The chain recombines TRBV7-2 with TRBJ2-3; D is undetermined. Per germline, CDR1 SGHTA and CDR2 FQGNSA. V gave up 4 bases and J gave up 6 bases, with 11 bases separating them. The CDR3 covers 13 residues.

This clonotype occurred many times. The chain combines TRBV12-3 or TRBV12-4 with TRBJ2-5; no definite D call. This CDR3 spans 11 amino acids. Trimming took 6 bases from V and 5 from J, leaving 7 bases between them. The CDR3 sequence: CASSVEETQYF. The CDR3 bases are TGTGCCAGCAGCGTAGAGGAGACCCAGTACTTC.

The sample holds many counts of this clonotype. The chain recombines TRBV29-1 with TRBJ2-4; TRBD1 matches at 8 bases. V was clipped by 2 bases and J by 3 bases; unmatched bases: 6. Germline CDR1 SQVTM, CDR2 ANQGSEA. The CDR3 has 15 amino acids. The CDR3, as DNA: TGCAGCGTTGAATGGGCAGGGGGCGTCAAAAACATTCAGTACTTC. Translating gives CSVEWAGGVKNIQYF.